The present entry profiles one TCR beta chain with its context. What it binds is not known. Busulfan-fludarabine conditioning, marrow transplant, and cyclophosphamide on days +3 and +4 were administered. Method: immunoSEQ multiplex PCR; TCRdb's copy keeps in-frame clones and lacks some. The sample shows around 8,000 clones, roughly 90% of them seen only once. The data originate from a study of T cells after posttransplantation cyclophosphamide. Notes on the study in general: Recipient CMV seropositivity and CMV reactivation strongly tracked TRB clonality. Blood and skin or GI T cell repertoires showed limited TRB overlap.

Germline CDR1 reads MGHRA; CDR2 reads YSYEKL. Trimming left V 6 bases short and J 0 bases short, with 17 bases between. The length of the CDR3 is 16 residues. The clonotype was recovered from a female patient between 50 and 60 years old who received an allogeneic stem cell transplant from a related donor, was CMV-positive, and had no GVHD. Some T cells may have come from the graft donor. The starting material was CD4+ T cells sorted from blood, obtained around 1,500 days after allogeneic stem cell transplant with posttransplant cyclophosphamide. The chain combines TRBV4-1 with TRBJ1-2; D ambiguous. The CDR3 nucleotides read TGCGCCAGCAGGCGACCAGGAGGTGGAACTAACTATGGCTACACCTTC. This translates into CASRRPGGGTNYGYTF.